The sample holds a few counts of the clone carrying this TCR beta chain. Its antigen is undetermined. This record comes from a study of T-cell memory formation after mild COVID-19. Study overall: TCR clustering was largely donor specific. Study-level results: Contracting clones, day 15 to 85, had balanced CD4/CD8, and later expanders favored CD4+.

The CDR3 sequence is 15 residues long. Trimming cost V 2 bases and J 1 base, with 11 bases left between them. TCRdb independently ran MiXCR on the 5' RACE reads; one entry per CDR3 protein. The top ten clones hold roughly 23% of a sample with 250,000 to 300,000 distinct CDR3 sequences, over 15% of them seen once. The sample was PBMCs or a T cell subset sorted from them (not recorded which). V usage is TRBV12-3 or TRBV12-4 and J usage is TRBJ1-2; D is uncertain. The TCR was taken from a man younger than 30 who had mild COVID-19 (a few samples of this study predate the infection). Cell type and time point are not known. In DNA form, the CDR3 reads TGTGCCAGCAGTTTAAAGCGGATCCTTAACTATGGCTACACCTTC. This sequence encodes CASSLKRILNYGYTF.